The 29 T cell receptor beta chains below come from one sample, sequenced in a study of regulatory T cells in long-lasting Graves disease. Sample time point: newly diagnosed GD, antithyroid drugs for less than 3 months. Making the TCR library involved RNA that had been extracted from PBMCs. HTBI primers from iRepertoire and Arm-PCR of CDR3 regions yielded the TCR beta libraries. TCRdb recomputed calls from the multiplex PCR reads with MiXCR, one row per CDR3 protein. Seen here are fewer than 650,000 distinct CDR3 sequences, around 16% observed once, and the top ten hold about 11%. These sequences were also reported in another study, on T cells in Graves' hyperthyroidism and ophthalmopathy.

The sequencing used peripheral blood mononuclear cells (PBMCs), collected at new diagnosis, from a patient treated with antithyroid drugs. The receptors shown here come from a man aged 18 to 35 with Graves disease.

This clonotype was seen ten or more times. The chain recombines TRBV18 with TRBJ2-7; D may be TRBD2 (6 bases). V was clipped by 5 bases and J by 7 bases, with 21 bases between them. The CDR3 contains 15 residues. The germline V gene encodes CDR1 KGHSH and CDR2 LQKENI. CDR3 coding DNA: TGTGCCAGCTCATTTGTAGCGGCGTACCCTAGGGAGCAGTACTTC. Translating gives CASSFVAAYPREQYF.

In this sample, this clonotype turned up many times. The chain recombines TRBV9 with TRBJ2-1; 7 nucleotides match TRBD2. With V trimmed by 4 bases and J by 3 bases, 7 bases remained unmatched. This CDR3 has 15 amino acids. The germline V gene encodes CDR1 SGDLS and CDR2 YYNGEE. CDR3 sequence (DNA): TGTGCCAGCAGCACCCGGGGGGAGGACTACAATGAGCAGTTCTTC. It translates to CASSTRGEDYNEQFF.

This chain's CDR3 is CASCEGAANEKLFF. The CDR3 coding sequence is TGTGCCAGCTGCGAGGGGGCAGCTAATGAAAAACTGTTTTTT. This chain joins TRBV7-2 and TRBJ1-4, with TRBD1 matching over 7 bases. CDR3 length equals 14 residues. J gave up 3 bases and V 8 bases, and 6 bases lay outside the gene matches. The germline V gene has CDR1 SGHTA and CDR2 FQGNSA.

This chain links TRBV20-1 with TRBJ1-1; D might be TRBD1 (5 bases). Germline CDR1 DFQATT, CDR2 SNEGSKA (reference sequence). The CDR3 totals 17 residues. Trimming removed 2 bases from V and 4 bases from J, with 23 bases in between. The CDR3 DNA sequence: TGCAGTGCTAGATGGAGGCCCGGTGGGGGGGGGAGCACTGAAGCTTTCTTT. Translation: CSARWRPGGGGSTEAFF.

The chain employs TRBV3-1 and TRBJ2-1; D assignment may be TRBD1 or TRBD2 (5 bases each). The ends were cut back, 4 bases at V and 4 bases at J, with 14 bases in the middle. The CDR3 totals 15 residues. CDR1 is LGHDT, CDR2 YNNKEL, per germline (reference sequence). The CDR3 DNA reads TGTGCCAGCAGCCCCCGGGACGGACCTTACAATGAGCAGTTCTTC. Protein product: CASSPRDGPYNEQFF.

V gene TRBV10-3 combines with J gene TRBJ1-1, with no clear D. V lost 2 bases, J lost 9 bases, and 10 bases lay in between. The CDR3 loop spans 12 amino acids. Germline V gene data show CDR1 as ENHRY and CDR2 as SYGVKD. Here the CDR3 DNA reads TGTGCCATCAGTGAGGGAGGTCGTAAAGCTTTCTTT. It encodes CAISEGGRKAFF.

In this sample, this clonotype turned up many times. The chain links TRBV12-3 or TRBV12-4 to TRBJ2-3, with D perhaps matching TRBD2 (6 bases). V shed 3 bases and J shed 5 bases, with 12 bases lying between them. The CDR3 totals 14 residues. CDR3 amino acids: CASSFSGALDTQYF. For the CDR3, the DNA is TGTGCCAGCAGTTTCTCGGGAGCTCTAGATACGCAGTATTTT.

This clonotype occurred a few times. A read error may account for a junction end that differs from germline. The chain is built from TRBV15 and TRBJ1-1; 10 positions match TRBD1. CDR3 length: 15 amino acids. Germline V gives CDR1 LNHNV, CDR2 YYDKDF (reference sequence). In nucleotides, the CDR3 is TGTGCCACCAGCAGGGGGACAGGGGTGAAAACTGAAGCTTTCTTT. Its protein product is CATSRGTGVKTEAFF. The whole variable domain, remainder taken from reference TRBV15 and TRBJ1-1, is DAMVIQNPRYQVTQFGKPVTLSCSQTLNHNVMYWYQQKSSQAPKLLFHYYDKDFNNEADTPDNFQSRRPNTSFCFLDIRSPGLGDTAMYLCATSRGTGVKTEAFFGQGTRLTVV.

The J gene is TRBJ1-2, the V gene TRBV5-8; D call uncertain. The germline V and J ends were trimmed by 2 bases and 8 bases, with 10 bases remaining between them. The CDR3 spans 12 residues. Germline lookup yields CDR1 SGHTS and CDR2 YDEGEE. The CDR3 DNA is TGTGCCAGCAGCTTTCAACTTGGGGGCTACACCTTC. Translation gives CASSFQLGGYTF.

This clonotype was recorded at least ten times. The J gene is TRBJ2-7, the V gene TRBV10-2; 10 nucleotides match TRBD2. V was pared by 7 bases and J by 4 bases, with 7 bases of the junction left unmatched. The CDR3 extends over 14 amino acids. Germline V gene data show CDR1 as WSHSY and CDR2 as SAAADI. In DNA form, the CDR3 reads TGCGCCAGCATCCAGCGGGAGGGCCCTTACGAGCAGTACTTC. Its protein is CASIQREGPYEQYF.

This clonotype appeared many times. This chain connects TRBV6-5 to TRBJ1-1; no firm D call. V shed 2 bases and J shed 4 bases, with 8 bases lying between them. Germline V gives CDR1 MNHEY, CDR2 SVGAGI. This CDR3 region has 13 residues. This CDR3 reads CASSYRDSTEAFF. The CDR3 DNA is TGTGCCAGCAGTTACCGAGATAGCACTGAAGCTTTCTTT.

J is TRBJ2-3 and V is TRBV6-5; D is undetermined. V was clipped by 0 bases and J by 4 bases, with 5 bases between them. Germline V gene lookup returns CDR1 MNHEY and CDR2 SVGAGI. This CDR3 is built from 13 residues. The CDR3 DNA reads as TGTGCCAGCAGTTACTCCGGGCCAGATACGCAGTATTTT. Translation gives CASSYSGPDTQYF.

This clonotype was seen a handful of times. The gene calls are TRBV18 and TRBJ2-4, with a possible D match to TRBD2 (6 bases). V lost 0 bases and J lost 1, with 10 bases in between. This CDR3 has 16 residues. CDR1 KGHSH and CDR2 LQKENI come from the germline V gene. This CDR3 reads CASSPPEGLAKNIQYF. The CDR3 DNA is TGTGCCAGCTCACCACCGGAGGGGCTTGCCAAAAACATTCAGTACTTC.

This clonotype was detected many times. This chain joins TRBV29-1 and TRBJ2-7, with 7 bases identical to TRBD2. The trim removed 4 bases at V and 7 bases at J, leaving 10 bases unmatched. The germline V gene has CDR1 SQVTM and CDR2 ANQGSEA. This CDR3 spans 13 amino acids. CDR3 DNA: TGCAGCGTTGGGGGAGGGATGCTGGTGGAGCAGTACTTC. Residues: CSVGGGMLVEQYF.

This clonotype was counted only a few times. V and J are TRBV29-1 and TRBJ2-3; 11 bases fit TRBD2. The germline CDR1 and CDR2 sequences are SQVTM and ANQGSEA. V shed 6 bases, J shed 2 bases, and the junction held 4 bases outside the gene matches. The CDR3 is 14 amino acids. CDR3 residues: CSVRTSGHTDTQYF. The DNA of the CDR3 is TGCAGCGTCAGGACTAGCGGGCACACAGATACGCAGTATTTT.

This clonotype was observed a handful of times. V gene TRBV10-1 combines with J gene TRBJ1-1, with D perhaps matching TRBD1 (5 bases). Germline CDR1 is WNHNN and CDR2 is SYGVQD (reference sequence). Between the trimmed V and J ends, which lost 0 bases and 11 bases, there was a span of 16 bases. This CDR3 is 14 amino acids long. CDR3 protein: CASSESREPRGAFF. CDR3 coding DNA: TGCGCCAGCAGTGAGTCGCGGGAACCCCGGGGGGCTTTCTTT.

For this clonotype: The junction departs from the called germline gene at one end, perhaps through a read error. The V and J genes are TRBV3-1 and TRBJ2-3; perhaps TRBD2 as D (6 bases). The germline V gene encodes CDR1 LGHDT and CDR2 YNNKEL (reference sequence). This CDR3 contains 12 residues. As DNA, the CDR3 is TGTGTCAGCAGCCCGGGACTGGGTACGCAGTATTTT. Encoded protein: CVSSPGLGTQYF.

In its sample, this clonotype was seen many times. The chain combines TRBV6-1 with TRBJ2-1; D is undetermined. V dropped 6 bases and J dropped 4 bases, with 16 bases sitting between them. Germline-derived CDR1 and CDR2 are MNHNS and SASEGT. The CDR3 contains 15 residues. This chain's CDR3 is CASRPPTGEYNEQFF. The CDR3 bases are TGTGCCAGCAGGCCTCCGACCGGAGAATACAATGAGCAGTTCTTC.

This clonotype was seen at least ten times. The chain combines TRBV10-3 with TRBJ2-1, with 14 bases that match TRBD2. Germline values: CDR1 ENHRY, CDR2 SYGVKD. The CDR3 length is 19 residues. V lost 4 bases and J lost 8; bases outside the gene matches: 16. The CDR3 loop reads CAISGSGTSGSPEGDEQFF. In DNA, the CDR3 is TGTGCCATCAGTGGATCCGGGACTAGCGGGAGTCCGGAGGGAGATGAGCAGTTCTTC.

This clonotype has at least ten counts. The rearrangement joins TRBV29-1 to TRBJ2-7; D gene ambiguous. The CDR3 is 13 residues long. Germline V gene sequence: CDR1 SQVTM, CDR2 ANQGSEA. Trimming removed 6 bases at V and 2 bases at J, with 14 bases between. DNA for the CDR3: TGCAGCGTGGCACTTGGGATCACCTACGAGCAGTACTTC. Its protein product is CSVALGITYEQYF.

This clonotype showed up many times. The V call is TRBV3-1, the J call TRBJ2-7, with 10 bases that match TRBD2. Trimming at V came to 4 bases and at J to 6 bases, leaving 6 bases not matched to a gene. The CDR3 contains 14 residues. From germline, CDR1 is LGHDT and CDR2 YNNKEL (reference sequence). The CDR3 loop is CASSPQREGVEQYF. As DNA, the CDR3 is TGTGCCAGCAGCCCCCAGCGGGAGGGTGTCGAGCAGTACTTC.

This clonotype was detected only a few times. The chain employs TRBV6-2 or TRBV6-3 and TRBJ2-3, with unresolved D. The CDR3 consists of 13 residues. V was pared by 1 base and J by 6 bases, with 8 bases between. Germline-derived CDR1 and CDR2 are MNHEY and SVGEGT. The CDR3 loop is CASSYLGKDTQYF. CDR3 sequence (DNA): TGTGCCAGCAGTTACTTGGGCAAGGATACGCAGTATTTT.

This clonotype occurred many times. The chain couples TRBV12-3 or TRBV12-4 to TRBJ2-7, with 7 nucleotides matching TRBD2. The CDR3 extends over 14 amino acids. V was pared by 6 bases and J by 7 bases, with 12 bases of the junction left unmatched. CDR3 bases: TGTGCCAGCAGCCAAGGGAGGGGAGAAGGAGAGCAGTACTTC. Translation gives CASSQGRGEGEQYF.

In this sample, this clonotype turned up a few times. CDR3 nucleotide sequence: TGTGCCAGCACCCCCAGAGGGTTCCAGGGCATGACCGGGGAGCTGTTTTTT. Protein: CASTPRGFQGMTGELFF. The rearrangement links TRBV13 to TRBJ2-2, with D perhaps TRBD1 or TRBD2 (5 bases each). In germline, CDR1 is PRHDT, CDR2 FYEKMQ (reference sequence). This CDR3 has 17 residues. V was clipped by 7 bases and J by 5 bases, with 23 bases between them.

This rearrangement joins TRBV3-1 to TRBJ2-4, with 10 bases identical to TRBD2. Germline V CDR1 and CDR2: LGHDT, YNNKEL (reference sequence). V gave up 1 base and J gave up 1 base; unmatched junction bases: 10. The CDR3 runs to 19 residues. CDR3 DNA: TGTGCCAGCAGCCAAGTGGGGACTAGCGAACCTGGGGCCAAAAACATTCAGTACTTC. Its translation: CASSQVGTSEPGAKNIQYF. Drawing the rest from reference TRBV3-1 and TRBJ2-4, the complete variable domain is DTAVSQTPKYLVTQMGNDKSIKCEQNLGHDTMYWYKQDSKKFLKIMFSYNNKELIINETVPNRFSPKSPDKAHLNLHINSLELGDSAVYFCASSQVGTSEPGAKNIQYFGAGTRLSVL.

The chain has TRBV5-6 and TRBJ1-1; 7 bases fit TRBD1. The length of the CDR3 is 16 residues. Germline CDR1 is SGHDT and CDR2 is YYEEEE. V was clipped by 4 bases and J by 4 bases; unmatched bases: 13. The CDR3 sequence: CASSDAIRGWVTEAFF. The DNA of the CDR3 is TGTGCCAGCAGCGACGCAATCAGGGGGTGGGTCACTGAAGCTTTCTTT.

Many counts were recorded for this clonotype. The chain carries TRBV28 and TRBJ1-5; possibly TRBD1 for D (6 bases). Germline V gene data show CDR1 as MDHEN and CDR2 as SYDVKM. This CDR3 is built from 16 residues. Trimming cost V 2 bases and J 3 bases, with 14 bases left between them. The CDR3 region is CASSLPGTFYNQPQHF. The DNA of the CDR3 is TGTGCCAGCAGTTTACCGGGGACATTTTACAATCAGCCCCAGCATTTT. Full variable domain (rest looked up from reference TRBV28 and TRBJ1-5): DVKVTQSSRYLVKRTGEKVFLECVQDMDHENMFWYRQDPGLGLRLIYFSYDVKMKEKGDIPEGYSVSREKKERFSLILESASTNQTSMYLCASSLPGTFYNQPQHFGDGTRLSIL.

This clonotype was observed at least ten times. The chain couples TRBV6-2 or TRBV6-3 to TRBJ2-2; D is unresolved. CDR1 is MNHEY, CDR2 SVGEGT, per germline. V lost 6 bases and J 6 bases, leaving 5 bases between the germline ends. The CDR3 length is 11 residues. The CDR3 is CASRISGELFF. The CDR3 DNA follows: TGTGCCAGCAGAATATCCGGGGAGCTGTTTTTT.

The chain combines TRBV20-1 with TRBJ2-1; 10 bases are shared with TRBD2. CDR1 is DFQATT and CDR2 is SNEGSKA in the germline V gene (reference sequence). The CDR3 has 15 amino acids. V was clipped by 0 bases and J by 14 bases; unmatched bases: 13. CDR3 coding DNA: TGCAGTGCTAGAGATCAACTAGCGGGGTCCTTCGTCAAGTTCTTC. The encoded protein is CSARDQLAGSFVKFF.